These 14 T cell receptor beta chains were all obtained from the same sample, sequenced in a study of T-cell reconstitution after alpha-beta-depleted transplantation in children. It was with unique molecular identifiers that the TCRbeta library was prepared. MiXCR was run by TCRdb on the PCR reads, yielding one entry per CDR3 protein. This table holds hundreds of thousands of distinct CDR3 sequences, over 10% found once. Here the sequenced sample was PBMCs, mostly from graft donor cells, taken 360 days after TCRalphabeta/CD19-depleted stem cell transplant. These receptors all come from a male patient younger than 18 who had a stem cell transplant for acute myeloid leukemia, so the T cells may come from the graft donor.

The chain is built from TRBV12-3 or TRBV12-4 and TRBJ1-2; 7 positions match TRBD1. V gave up 6 bases and J gave up 4 bases; unmatched junction bases: 8. The CDR3 spans 14 residues. CDR3 in amino acids: CASRITGVAYGYTF. Here the CDR3 DNA reads TGTGCCAGCAGAATAACAGGGGTAGCCTATGGCTACACCTTC.

The chain joins TRBV7-2 to TRBJ2-1; TRBD2 is a possible D gene (6 bases). V gave up 3 bases and J gave up 1 base, with 16 bases separating them. The length of the CDR3 is 17 residues. CDR1 and CDR2 (germline): SGHTA, FQGNSA. The CDR3 bases are TGTGCCAGCAGCTTCTTTGGGTGGACTATTTCCTACAATGAGCAGTTCTTC. This codes for CASSFFGWTISYNEQFF.

This clonotype was counted a few times. The rearrangement links TRBV10-3 to TRBJ2-2; TRBD2 might be the D (5 bases). The length of the CDR3 is 13 residues. Trimming stripped 7 bases from V and 3 bases from J, with 9 bases between. Germline CDR1 ENHRY, CDR2 SYGVKD. The CDR3 DNA follows: TGTGCCATCATCGGAGCGGACACCGGGGAGCTGTTTTTT. Its protein product is CAIIGADTGELFF.

This clonotype has just a few counts. The gene calls are TRBV20-1 and TRBJ2-1; either TRBD1 or TRBD2 may supply D (6 bases each). The CDR3 has 16 residues. V was pared by 6 bases and J by 0 bases, with 18 bases between. Germline V gives CDR1 DFQATT, CDR2 SNEGSKA (reference sequence). The CDR3 reads CSAPQMGGLSYNEQFF. The CDR3 coding sequence is TGCAGTGCCCCGCAAATGGGGGGCCTCTCCTACAATGAGCAGTTCTTC.

The chain recombines TRBV7-9 with TRBJ2-7, with D perhaps TRBD2 (5 bases). The germline CDR1 and CDR2 sequences are SEHNR and FQNEAQ (reference sequence). V was cut by 1 base and J by 5 bases, with 12 bases left in between. The CDR3 runs 14 residues. CDR3 nucleotides: TGTGCCAGCAGCTTAGGTGGGAGTTCCCACGAGCAGTACTTC. This gives the protein CASSLGGSSHEQYF. Full variable domain (outside the CDR3, taken from reference TRBV7-9 and TRBJ2-7): DTGVSQNPRHKITKRGQNVTFRCDPISEHNRLYWYRQTLGQGPEFLTYFQNEAQLEKSRLLSDRFSAERPKGSFSTLEIQRTEQGDSAMYLCASSLGGSSHEQYFGPGTRLTVT.

In this sample, this clonotype turned up many times. This chain's CDR3 is CASSYLSYNEQFF. DNA for the CDR3: TGTGCCAGCAGTTACCTTTCCTACAATGAGCAGTTCTTC. The chain has TRBV6-2 or TRBV6-3 and TRBJ2-1, with D unclear. The V end lost 2 bases, the J end lost 1 base, and 3 bases lay between the germline ends. The CDR3 is 13 residues long. Germline loops: CDR1 MNHEY, CDR2 SVGEGT.

In this sample, this clonotype turned up a few times. The V and J genes are TRBV20-1 and TRBJ2-1; D gene uncertain. Germline-derived CDR1 and CDR2 are DFQATT and SNEGSKA (reference sequence). The CDR3 length is 15 residues. V was shortened by 2 bases and J by 2 bases, with 13 bases between the two germline ends. The DNA of the CDR3 is TGCAGTGCTAGATCCAGACCGGGTCCCTACAATGAGCAGTTCTTC. Translation gives CSARSRPGPYNEQFF.

This clonotype was counted ten times or more. The chain joins TRBV24-1 to TRBJ2-3; the match to TRBD2 covers 7 bases. This CDR3 is 16 amino acids long. Germline assignment: CDR1 KGHDR and CDR2 SFDVKD. V was clipped by 6 bases and J by 1 base; unmatched bases: 9. The CDR3 coding sequence is TGTGCCACCAGTCAAGGGGAGGGACGGGGCACAGATACGCAGTATTTT. As protein: CATSQGEGRGTDTQYF.

The rearrangement joins TRBV20-1 to TRBJ2-7; no definite D call. CDR1 and CDR2 from the germline V gene are DFQATT and SNEGSKA (reference sequence). This CDR3 contains 15 residues. With 6 bases removed from V and 2 bases from J, the gap between germline ends came to 20 bases. CDR3 nucleotide sequence: TGCAGTGCGAAACCACCTCATCCCTACCCCTACGAGCAGTACTTC. It specifies CSAKPPHPYPYEQYF.

The J gene is TRBJ2-3, the V gene TRBV2, with 9 positions matching TRBD2. V gave up 6 bases and J gave up 1 base; unmatched junction bases: 14. The germline V gene has CDR1 SNHLY and CDR2 FYNNEI. CDR3 size: 18 residues. Here the CDR3 reads CASSPLAGLGGGTDTQYF. In DNA form, the CDR3 reads TGTGCCAGCAGCCCCCTAGCGGGATTGGGGGGAGGCACAGATACGCAGTATTTT.

This clonotype showed up just a few times. The chain couples TRBV20-1 to TRBJ2-7; D possibly matches TRBD1 or TRBD2 (6 bases each). The V gene lost 0 bases and the J gene lost 2 bases, with 20 bases spanning the gap. This CDR3 region has 17 residues. Germline CDR1 is DFQATT and CDR2 is SNEGSKA (reference sequence). CDR3: CSARDYPRGPQAYEQYF. CDR3 coding DNA: TGCAGTGCTAGAGACTACCCTCGGGGGCCACAAGCCTACGAGCAGTACTTC.

This clonotype showed up just a few times. This chain connects TRBV5-1 to TRBJ2-3; D might be TRBD2 (6 bases). The V and J ends lost 4 bases and 1 base respectively, with 10 bases between them. Germline V CDR1 and CDR2: SGHRS, YFSETQ. The CDR3 is made up of 14 amino acids. Written as DNA, the CDR3 is TGCGCCAGCAGCCAGCGGGCACGCACAGATACGCAGTATTTT. Its translation: CASSQRARTDTQYF.

This clonotype was counted a few times. The chain joins TRBV14 to TRBJ2-7; 8 nucleotides line up with TRBD2. The trim removed 1 base at V and 2 bases at J, leaving 13 bases unmatched. CDR3 length: 18 amino acids. Germline V gene data show CDR1 as SGHDN and CDR2 as FVKESK. The CDR3 loop reads CASSQVHRSGSYPYEQYF. CDR3 nucleotide sequence: TGTGCCAGCAGCCAAGTCCACAGAAGCGGGAGTTACCCCTACGAGCAGTACTTC.

This clonotype was found many times. V usage is TRBV21-1 and J usage is TRBJ2-2; TRBD1, the D gene given by the table, was not confirmed from the DNA. TRBV21-1 corresponds to a pseudogene. This CDR3 is built from 14 residues. The DNA for the CDR3 is TGTGCCAGCAGCCCTCCAGGGGAGATCGGGGAGCTGTTTTTT. This translates into CASSPPGEIGELFF.